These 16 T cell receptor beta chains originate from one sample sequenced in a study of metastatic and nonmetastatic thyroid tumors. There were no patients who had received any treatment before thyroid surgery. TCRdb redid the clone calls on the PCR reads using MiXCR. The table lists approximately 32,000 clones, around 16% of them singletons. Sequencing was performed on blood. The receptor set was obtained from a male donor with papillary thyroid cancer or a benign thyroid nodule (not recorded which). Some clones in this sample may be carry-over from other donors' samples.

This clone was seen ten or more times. CDR3 sequence reads: CASSINSVPRTEAFF. The CDR3 bases are TGTGCCAGTAGTATCAATTCCGTGCCTCGCACTGAAGCTTTCTTT. This chain joins TRBV19 and TRBJ1-1; D is unclear. The CDR3 length is 15 residues. V lost 3 bases and J 4 bases, leaving 15 bases between the germline ends. Germline CDR1 LNHDA, CDR2 SQIVND (reference sequence).

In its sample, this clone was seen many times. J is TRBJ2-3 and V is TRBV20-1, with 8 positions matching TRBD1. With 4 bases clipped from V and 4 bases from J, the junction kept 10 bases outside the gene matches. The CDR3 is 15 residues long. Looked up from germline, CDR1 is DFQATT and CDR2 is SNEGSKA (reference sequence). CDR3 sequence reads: CSATERQGFADTQYF. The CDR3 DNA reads TGCAGTGCTACCGAACGACAGGGGTTCGCAGATACGCAGTATTTT.

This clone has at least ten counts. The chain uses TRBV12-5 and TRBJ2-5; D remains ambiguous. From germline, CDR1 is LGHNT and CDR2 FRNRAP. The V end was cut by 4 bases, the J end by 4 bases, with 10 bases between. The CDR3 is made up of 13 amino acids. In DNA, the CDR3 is TGTGCTAGTGGTTCAAGCCCGGGAGAGACCCAGTACTTC. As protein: CASGSSPGETQYF. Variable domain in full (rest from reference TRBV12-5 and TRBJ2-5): DARVTQTPRHKVTEMGQEVTMRCQPILGHNTVFWYRQTMMQGLELLAYFRNRAPLDDSGMPKDRFSAEMPDATLATLKIQPSEPRDSAVYFCASGSSPGETQYFGPGTRLLVL.

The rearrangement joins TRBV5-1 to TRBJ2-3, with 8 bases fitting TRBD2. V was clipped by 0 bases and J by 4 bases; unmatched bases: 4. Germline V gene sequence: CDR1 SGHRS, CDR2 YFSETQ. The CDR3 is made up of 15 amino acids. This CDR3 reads CASSLEVAGSDTQYF. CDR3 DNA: TGCGCCAGCAGCTTGGAGGTAGCGGGATCAGATACGCAGTATTTT.

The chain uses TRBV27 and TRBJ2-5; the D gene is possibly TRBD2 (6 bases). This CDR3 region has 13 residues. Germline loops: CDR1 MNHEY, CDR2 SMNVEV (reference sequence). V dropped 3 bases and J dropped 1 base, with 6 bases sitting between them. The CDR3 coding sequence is TGTGCCAGCAGTTTGGAGGGCCAAGAGACCCAGTACTTC. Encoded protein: CASSLEGQETQYF.

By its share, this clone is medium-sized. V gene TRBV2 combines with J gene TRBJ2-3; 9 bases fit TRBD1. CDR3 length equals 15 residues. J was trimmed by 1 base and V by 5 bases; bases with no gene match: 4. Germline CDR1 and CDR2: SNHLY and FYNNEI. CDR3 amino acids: CASSYRGQGTDTQYF. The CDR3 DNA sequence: TGTGCCAGCAGTTACAGGGGGCAAGGCACAGATACGCAGTATTTT. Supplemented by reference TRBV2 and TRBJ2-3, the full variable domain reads EPEVTQTPSHQVTQMGQEVILRCVPISNHLYFYWYRQILGQKVEFLVSFYNNEISEKSEIFDDQFSVERPDGSNFTLKIRSTKLEDSAMYFCASSYRGQGTDTQYFGPGTRLTVL.

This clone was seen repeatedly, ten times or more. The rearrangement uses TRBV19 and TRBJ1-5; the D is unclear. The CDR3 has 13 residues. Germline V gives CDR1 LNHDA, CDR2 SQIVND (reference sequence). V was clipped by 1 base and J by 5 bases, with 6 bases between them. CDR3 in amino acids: CASSIGSDQPQHF. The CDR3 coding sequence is TGTGCCAGTAGTATAGGGAGCGATCAGCCCCAGCATTTT. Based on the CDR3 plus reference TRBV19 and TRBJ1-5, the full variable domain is DGGITQSPKYLFRKEGQNVTLSCEQNLNHDAMYWYRQDPGQGLRLIYYSQIVNDFQKGDIAEGYSVSREKKESFPLTVTSAQKNPTAFYLCASSIGSDQPQHFGDGTRLSIL.

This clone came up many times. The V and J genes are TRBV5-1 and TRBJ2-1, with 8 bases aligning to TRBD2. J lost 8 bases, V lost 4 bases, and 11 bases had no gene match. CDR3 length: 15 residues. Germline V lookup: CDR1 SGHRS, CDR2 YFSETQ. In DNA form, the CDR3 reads TGCGCCAGCAGCACCGGGACTAGTGGATTCGATGAGCAGTTCTTC. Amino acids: CASSTGTSGFDEQFF.

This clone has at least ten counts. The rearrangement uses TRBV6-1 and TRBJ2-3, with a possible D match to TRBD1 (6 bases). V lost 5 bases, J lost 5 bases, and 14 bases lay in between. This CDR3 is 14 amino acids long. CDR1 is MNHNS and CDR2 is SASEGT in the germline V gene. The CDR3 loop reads CASSNRPGEDTQYF. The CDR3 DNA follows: TGTGCCAGCAGTAATCGACCAGGGGAAGATACGCAGTATTTT.

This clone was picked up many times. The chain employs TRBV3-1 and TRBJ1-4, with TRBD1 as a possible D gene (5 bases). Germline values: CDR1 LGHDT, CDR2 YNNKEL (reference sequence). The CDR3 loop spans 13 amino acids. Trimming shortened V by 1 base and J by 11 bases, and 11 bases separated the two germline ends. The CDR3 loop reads CASSQASGGKLFF. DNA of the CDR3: TGTGCCAGCAGCCAAGCATCCGGGGGGAAACTGTTTTTT.

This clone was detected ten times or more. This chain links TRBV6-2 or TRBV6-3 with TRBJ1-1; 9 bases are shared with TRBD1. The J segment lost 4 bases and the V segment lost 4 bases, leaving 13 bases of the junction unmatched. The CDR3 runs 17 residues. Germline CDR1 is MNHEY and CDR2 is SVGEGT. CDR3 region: CASSSHLTGGTGTEAFF. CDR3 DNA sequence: TGTGCCAGCAGTTCGCACCTTACAGGGGGCACGGGCACTGAAGCTTTCTTT.

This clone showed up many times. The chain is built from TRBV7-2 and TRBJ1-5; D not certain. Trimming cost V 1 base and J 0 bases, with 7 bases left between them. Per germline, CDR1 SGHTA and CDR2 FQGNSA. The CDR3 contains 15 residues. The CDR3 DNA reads TGTGCCAGCAGCTTAGTAGGATATAGCAATCAGCCCCAGCATTTT. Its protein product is CASSLVGYSNQPQHF.

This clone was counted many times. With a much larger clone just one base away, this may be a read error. The CDR3 DNA reads as TGTGCCGGCAGCGGGCCGGAGCAGTTCTTC. Amino acids: CAGSGPEQFF. This chain connects TRBV7-8 to TRBJ2-1; a weak D match, TRBD2 (6 bases). Per germline, CDR1 SGHVS and CDR2 FQNEAQ. The CDR3 contains 10 residues.

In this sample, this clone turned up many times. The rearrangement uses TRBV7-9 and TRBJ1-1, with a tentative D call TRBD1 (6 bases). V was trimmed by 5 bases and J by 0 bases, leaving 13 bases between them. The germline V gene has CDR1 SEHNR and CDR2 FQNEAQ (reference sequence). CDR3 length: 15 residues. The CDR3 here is CASSPGQTMNTEAFF. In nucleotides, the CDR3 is TGTGCCAGCAGCCCTGGACAGACCATGAACACTGAAGCTTTCTTT.

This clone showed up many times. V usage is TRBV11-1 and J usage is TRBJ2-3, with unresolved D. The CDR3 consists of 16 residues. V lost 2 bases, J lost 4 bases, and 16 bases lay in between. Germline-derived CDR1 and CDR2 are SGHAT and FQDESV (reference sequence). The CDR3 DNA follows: TGTGCCAGCAGCTTATCTCGTATCGCCAACCCAGATACGCAGTATTTT. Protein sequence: CASSLSRIANPDTQYF.

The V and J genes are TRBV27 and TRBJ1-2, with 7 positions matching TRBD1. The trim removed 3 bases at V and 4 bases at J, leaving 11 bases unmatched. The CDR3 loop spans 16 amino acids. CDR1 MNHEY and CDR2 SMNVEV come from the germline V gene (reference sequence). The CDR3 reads CASSLEPITGAYGYTF. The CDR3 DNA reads TGTGCCAGCAGTTTGGAGCCAATAACAGGGGCCTATGGCTACACCTTC.